The clone carrying this T cell receptor (beta chain) has more than one count but fewer than ten. Its antigen remains unidentified. These data originate in a study of metastatic and nonmetastatic thyroid tumors. Study-wide background: Patients with malignant and benign thyroid disease provided blood and tumor or nodule tissue, whose repertoires were compared.

TCRdb re-called the PCR reads via MiXCR. The table lists tens of thousands of clones, around 21% of them singletons. Patients underwent thyroid surgery, and none had received any treatment before it. Broader study findings: Within blood and tumor, benign nodules reportedly had significantly lower TCR beta diversity than malignant thyroid tumors did.

Material for sequencing was blood. The sequence was obtained from a male donor with papillary thyroid cancer or a benign thyroid nodule (not recorded which). Some clones in this sample may be carry-over from other donors' samples.

The CDR3, as DNA: TGTGCCAGCAGTTCTACCAGGGAGGCCAATCAGCCCCAGCATTTT. As protein: CASSSTREANQPQHF. The V gene is TRBV6-2 or TRBV6-3, the J gene TRBJ1-5, with D possibly TRBD1 on 5 matching bases. The CDR3 sequence is 15 residues long. Deletions cut 4 bases from V and 3 bases from J, with 13 bases between. Germline lookup yields CDR1 MNHEY and CDR2 SVGEGT.